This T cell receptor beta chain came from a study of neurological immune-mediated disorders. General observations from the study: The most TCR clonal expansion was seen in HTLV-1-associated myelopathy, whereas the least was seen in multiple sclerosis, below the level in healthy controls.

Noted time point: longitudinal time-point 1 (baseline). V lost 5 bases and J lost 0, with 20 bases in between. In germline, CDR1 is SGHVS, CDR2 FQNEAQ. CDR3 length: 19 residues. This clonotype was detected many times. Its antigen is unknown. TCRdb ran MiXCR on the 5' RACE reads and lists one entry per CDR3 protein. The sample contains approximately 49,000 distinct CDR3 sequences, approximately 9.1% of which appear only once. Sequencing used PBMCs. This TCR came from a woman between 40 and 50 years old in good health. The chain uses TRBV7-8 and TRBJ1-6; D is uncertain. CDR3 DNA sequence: TGTGCCAGCAGCGCCTGGGCGCCGTACTCGGGCTCCTATAATTCACCCCTCCACTTT. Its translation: CASSAWAPYSGSYNSPLHF.